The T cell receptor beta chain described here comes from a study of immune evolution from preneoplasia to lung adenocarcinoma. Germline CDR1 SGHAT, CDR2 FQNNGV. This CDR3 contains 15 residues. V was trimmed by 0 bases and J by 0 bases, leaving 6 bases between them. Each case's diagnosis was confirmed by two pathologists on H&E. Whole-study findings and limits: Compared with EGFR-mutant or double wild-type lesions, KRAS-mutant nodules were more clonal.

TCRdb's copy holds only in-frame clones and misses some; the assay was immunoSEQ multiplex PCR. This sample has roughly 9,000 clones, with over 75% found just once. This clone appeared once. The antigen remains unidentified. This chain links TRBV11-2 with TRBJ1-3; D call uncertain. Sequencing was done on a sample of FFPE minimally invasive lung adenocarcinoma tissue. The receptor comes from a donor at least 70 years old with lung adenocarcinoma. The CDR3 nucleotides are TGTGCCAGCAGCTTAGACGGCGTCTCTGGAAACACCATATATTTT. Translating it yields CASSLDGVSGNTIYF.